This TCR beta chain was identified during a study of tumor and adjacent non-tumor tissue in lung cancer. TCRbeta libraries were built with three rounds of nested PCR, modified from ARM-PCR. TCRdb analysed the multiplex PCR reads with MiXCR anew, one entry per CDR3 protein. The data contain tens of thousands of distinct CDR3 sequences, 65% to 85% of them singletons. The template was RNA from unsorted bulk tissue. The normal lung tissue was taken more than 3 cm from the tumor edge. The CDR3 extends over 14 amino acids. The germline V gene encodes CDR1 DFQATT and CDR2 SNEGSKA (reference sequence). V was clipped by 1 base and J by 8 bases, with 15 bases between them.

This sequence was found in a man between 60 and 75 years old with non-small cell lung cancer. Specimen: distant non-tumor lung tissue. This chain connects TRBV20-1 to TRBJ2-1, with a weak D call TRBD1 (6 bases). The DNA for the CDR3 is TGCAGTGCTAGAGTCAATAGGGGGACGGATGAGCAGTTCTTC. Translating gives CSARVNRGTDEQFF.